This T cell receptor beta chain was documented in a study of identical twins. The germline V gene has CDR1 MNHNS and CDR2 SASEGT. The V end was cut by 7 bases, the J end by 4 bases, with 19 bases between. The length of the CDR3 is 15 residues. Whole-study results and caveats: Sharing of beta out-of-frame sequences by twins showed a weaker excess. Twin pairs' shared out-of-frame alpha sequences were enriched in low generation probability.

As for this clonotype: As yet, its antigen is unknown.

A template switching step contributed a universal primer site, while unique molecular identifiers were present in the cDNA. TCRdb reprocessed the 5' RACE reads via MiXCR and lists one record per CDR3 protein. This sample has around 960,000 distinct CDR3 sequences, with roughly an eighth found just once. These data were also filed under a second study, of yellow fever vaccine responses in identical twins.

Sequencing input: PBMCs. The chain links TRBV6-1 to TRBJ1-1; D might be TRBD1 (6 bases). The TCR sequence derives from a woman between 18 and 29 years old in good health. CDR3 sequence: CASNPIGGAGTEAFF. CDR3 bases: TGTGCCAGCAACCCCATCGGGGGGGCCGGCACTGAAGCTTTCTTT.